This TCR beta chain was obtained from a study of blood T cell repertoires in COVID-19. The wider study: The United States, Italy and Spain were the sources of the acute and convalescent COVID-19 samples. T cells, B-cell-depleted T cells, or PBMCs provided the cDNA or gDNA that served as material.

In the original processing: The assay estimated nucleated cells by amplifying reference gene primers. Profiled with immunoSEQ multiplex PCR; TCRdb holds only in-frame clones, not every one. The DNA gave D and trimming, while V, J and clone size come from that table. Found here are tens of thousands of clones, about 86% of them singletons; the top ten hold more than 12%. The J segment lost 2 bases and the V segment lost 4 bases, leaving 10 bases of the junction unmatched. This CDR3 contains 16 residues. The V gene's germline CDR1 is SEHNR and CDR2 FQNEAQ (reference sequence). The TCR originated in a human donor in a cohort sampled during active COVID-19. The chain recombines TRBV7-9 with TRBJ2-7; 8 bases match TRBD1. What was sequenced was peripheral blood. CDR3 sequence reads: CASSSGRDRTPYEQYF. DNA of the CDR3: TGTGCCAGCAGCTCCGGGCGGGACAGGACCCCCTACGAGCAGTACTTC.